This T cell receptor (beta chain) originates from a study of T-cell memory formation after mild COVID-19. Germline values: CDR1 SGHRS, CDR2 YFSETQ. V shed 2 bases and J shed 0 bases, with 6 bases lying between them. This CDR3 contains 15 residues. TCRdb re-called the 5' RACE reads through MiXCR, storing one row per CDR3 protein. Altogether 550,000 to 700,000 distinct CDR3 sequences are present, about 18% being singletons, with the ten largest covering around 7.8%. The sample holds a few counts of this clonotype. The TCR comes from an adult woman who had mild COVID-19 (a few samples of this study predate the infection). Cell type and time point are not known. The rearrangement links TRBV5-1 to TRBJ2-6; the D is unclear. The sequencing input was PBMCs or a T cell subset sorted from them (not recorded which). CDR3 residues: CASSFWDSGANVLTF. As DNA, the CDR3 is TGCGCCAGCAGCTTTTGGGACTCTGGGGCCAACGTCCTGACTTTC.